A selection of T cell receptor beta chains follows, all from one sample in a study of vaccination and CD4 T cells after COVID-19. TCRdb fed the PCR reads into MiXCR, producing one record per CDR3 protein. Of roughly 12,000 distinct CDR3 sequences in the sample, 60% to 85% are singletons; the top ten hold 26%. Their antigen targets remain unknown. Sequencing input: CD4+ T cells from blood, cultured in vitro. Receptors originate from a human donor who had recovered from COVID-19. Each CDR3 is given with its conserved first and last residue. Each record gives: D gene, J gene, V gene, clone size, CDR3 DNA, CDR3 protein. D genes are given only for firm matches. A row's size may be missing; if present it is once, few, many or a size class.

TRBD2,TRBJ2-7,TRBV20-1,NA,TGCAGTGCTCCGGGACTAGCTCGCGGCGAGCAGTACTTC,CSAPGLARGEQYF
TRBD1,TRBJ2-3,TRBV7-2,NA,TGTGCCAGCAGCTCAACCGGGACAGGGGGCACAGATACGCAGTATTTT,CASSSTGTGGTDTQYF
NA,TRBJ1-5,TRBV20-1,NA,TGCAGTGCTAGGGACCCGAGAGGGAGGCAGCCCCAGCATTTT,CSARDPRGRQPQHF
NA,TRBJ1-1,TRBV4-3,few,TGCGCCAGCCCACCTGGGGGGGGTGGGAGCACTGAAGCTTTCTTT,CASPPGGGGSTEAFF
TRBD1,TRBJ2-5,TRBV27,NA,TGTGCCAGCAGTTTAAGATGGGACAGGGGGCGGGAAAAGACCCAGTACTTC,CASSLRWDRGREKTQYF
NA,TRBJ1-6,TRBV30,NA,TGTGCCTGGAGCCTAGGGAATTCACCCCTCCACTTT,CAWSLGNSPLHF
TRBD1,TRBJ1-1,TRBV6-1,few,TGTGCCAGCACCACAGGGGGCGGGGGGAACACTGAAGCTTTCTTT,CASTTGGGGNTEAFF
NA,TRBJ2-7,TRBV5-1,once,TGCGCCAGCAGCTTGGAGGGGAGTGTGACCTACGAGCAGTACTTC,CASSLEGSVTYEQYF
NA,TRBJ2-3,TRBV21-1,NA,TGTGCCAGCAGCAAGAGGACTCCTTGCACAGATACGCAGTATTTT,CASSKRTPCTDTQYF
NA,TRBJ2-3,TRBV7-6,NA,TGTGCCAGCAGCTCGACACCGGACCATGCAGATACGCAGTATTTT,CASSSTPDHADTQYF
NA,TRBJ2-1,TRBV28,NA,TGTGCCAGCAGCCAACAGGGGGGGAGGTCCTACAATGAGCAGTTCTTC,CASSQQGGRSYNEQFF
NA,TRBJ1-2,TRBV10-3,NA,TGTGCCATCATGTCTCGTGGGTTCGGCTACACCTTC,CAIMSRGFGYTF
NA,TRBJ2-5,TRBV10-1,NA,TGCGCCAGCAGTGAGTCAACAGCTAAGTACCAAGAGACCCAGTACTTC,CASSESTAKYQETQYF
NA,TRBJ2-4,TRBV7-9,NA,TGTGCCAGCAGCTTGGGGACCGTTGTTGGGGGAGGGGGATCGATAGCCAAAAACATTCAGTACTTC,CASSLGTVVGGGGSIAKNIQYF
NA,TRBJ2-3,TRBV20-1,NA,TGCAGTGCTTGCATTTGGGGGCGGGAGACAGATACGCAGTATTTT,CSACIWGRETDTQYF
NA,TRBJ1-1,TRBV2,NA,TGTGCCAGCAGTCAATACATCACTGAAGCTTTCTTT,CASSQYITEAFF
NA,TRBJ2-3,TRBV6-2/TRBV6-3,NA,TGTGCCACCGGCGACAGGTTTACAGATACGCAGTATTTT,CATGDRFTDTQYF
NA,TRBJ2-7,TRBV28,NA,TGTGCCAGCAGTTTAAGTCGGCCCCCCTACGAGCAGTACTTC,CASSLSRPPYEQYF
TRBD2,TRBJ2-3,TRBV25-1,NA,TGTGCCAGCCATAAATCGGGACTAGCGCCCTGGACAGATACGCAGTATTTT,CASHKSGLAPWTDTQYF
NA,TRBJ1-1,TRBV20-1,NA,TGCAGTGCTAGAGGGTGGCAGGAGAACACTGAAGCTTTCTTT,CSARGWQENTEAFF
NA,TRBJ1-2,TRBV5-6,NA,TGTGCCAGCAGCCCCGGGACACTCGTCTATGGCTACACCTTC,CASSPGTLVYGYTF
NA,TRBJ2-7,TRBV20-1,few,TGCAGTGCTAGAAGCGGTGACTACGAGCAGTACTTC,CSARSGDYEQYF
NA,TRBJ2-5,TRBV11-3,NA,TGTGCCAGCAGCTTACAGTACCAAGAGACCCAGTACTTC,CASSLQYQETQYF
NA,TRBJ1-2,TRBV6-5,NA,TGTGCCAGCAGTTACGAGCTGGAAAGGTCGCGCTATGGCTACACCTTC,CASSYELERSRYGYTF
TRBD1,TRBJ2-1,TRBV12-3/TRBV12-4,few,TGTGCCAGCACCTGGACAGGGGGGACGGGCGGTGGGATCTTC,CASTWTGGTGGGIF
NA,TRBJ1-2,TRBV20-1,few,TGCAGTGCCCTAGATCGAGGCTACACCTTC,CSALDRGYTF
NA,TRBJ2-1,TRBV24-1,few,TGTGCCACCAGTGATTTTGGGCAGGGGATCAACAATGAGCAGTTCTTC,CATSDFGQGINNEQFF
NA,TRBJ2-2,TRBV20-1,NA,TGCAGTGCTAGAATTCCGGCGAACACCGGGGAGCTGTTTTTT,CSARIPANTGELFF
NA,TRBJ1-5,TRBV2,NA,TGTGCCAGCGAAGCGTATATGGCAAATCAGCCCCAGCATTTT,CASEAYMANQPQHF
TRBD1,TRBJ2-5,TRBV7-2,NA,TGTGCCAGCAGCTTAGTGGGGACAGGGGGTCAGACCCAGTACTTC,CASSLVGTGGQTQYF
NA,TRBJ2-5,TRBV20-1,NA,TGCAGTGCTAGAGGTCTCCAAGAGACCCAGTACTTC,CSARGLQETQYF
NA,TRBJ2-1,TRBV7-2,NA,TGTGCCAGCAGAGTGGGGGGGGCTCAGTGGAATGAGCAGTTCTTC,CASRVGGAQWNEQFF
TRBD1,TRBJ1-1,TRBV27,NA,TGTGCCAGCAGTCTCCAGGGGGGGGGCGGTACTGAAGCTTTCTTT,CASSLQGGGGTEAFF
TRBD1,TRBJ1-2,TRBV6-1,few,TGTGCCACTAGCGCACAGGGGGACTATGGCTACACCTTC,CATSAQGDYGYTF
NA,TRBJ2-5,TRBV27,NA,TGTGCCAGCAGTACGCTGGGCAGGGGGGGGTTTCAAGAGACCCAGTACTTC,CASSTLGRGGFQETQYF
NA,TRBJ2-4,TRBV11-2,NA,TGTGCCAGCGGTGGGGGTGATGTCAAAAACATTCAGTACTTC,CASGGGDVKNIQYF
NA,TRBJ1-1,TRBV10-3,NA,TGTGCCATCAGTGCAGGGGTCACTGAAGCTTTCTTT,CAISAGVTEAFF
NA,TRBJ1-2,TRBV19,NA,TGTGCCAGTAGTATTTGGTGGGGGTTCGGCTACACCTTC,CASSIWWGFGYTF
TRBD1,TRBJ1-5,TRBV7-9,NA,TGTGCCAGCAGCTTAGGACAGGGCAACTATCAGCCCCAGCATTTT,CASSLGQGNYQPQHF
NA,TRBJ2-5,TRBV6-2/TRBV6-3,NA,TGTGCCAGCAGTTACCACGAGACCCAGTACTTC,CASSYHETQYF
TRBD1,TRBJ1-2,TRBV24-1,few,TGTGCCACTTCCGGGACAGGGCATCGCGGCTACACCTTC,CATSGTGHRGYTF
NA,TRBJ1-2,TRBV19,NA,TGTGCCAGTCGACAGGTGGGCTACACCTTC,CASRQVGYTF
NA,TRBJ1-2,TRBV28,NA,TGTGCCAGCATTTCCGGGGGGCGCGGCGCCTTC,CASISGGRGAF
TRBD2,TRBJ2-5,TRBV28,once,TGTGCCAGCAGTCCCAGACTAGCGGGATCCGCCGGGGGAGAGACCCAGTACTTC,CASSPRLAGSAGGETQYF
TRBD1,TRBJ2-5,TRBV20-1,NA,TGCAGTGCTAGAGCCCGGGACAACAGGGGACACTGGCTTACACGAGAGACCCAGTACTTC,CSARARDNRGHWLTRETQYF
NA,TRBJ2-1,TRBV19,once,TGTGCCAGTAGTATAGTACGCGTCCTCTACAATGAGCAGTTCTTC,CASSIVRVLYNEQFF
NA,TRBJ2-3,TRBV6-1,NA,TGTGCCAGCCCGAGTAGGTCCCCGAATAGGCAGTATTTT,CASPSRSPNRQYF
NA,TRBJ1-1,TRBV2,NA,TGTGCCAGCTTGTCGACTGAAGCTTTCTTT,CASLSTEAFF
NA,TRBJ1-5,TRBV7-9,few,TGTGCCAGCAGCCGGGGGGGGAGCAATCAGCCCCAGCATTTT,CASSRGGSNQPQHF
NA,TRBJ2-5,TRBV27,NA,TGTGCCAGCAGTAGTTGGGGGGGGGCAAACCAAGAGACCCAGTACTTC,CASSSWGGANQETQYF
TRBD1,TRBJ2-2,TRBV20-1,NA,TGCAGTGCTAGAGCGGGGGACAGGGACACCGGGGAGCTGTTTTTT,CSARAGDRDTGELFF
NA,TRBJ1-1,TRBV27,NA,TGTGCCAGCACCAGCCGGACGAACACTGAAGCTTTCTTT,CASTSRTNTEAFF
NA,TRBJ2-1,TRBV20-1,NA,TGCAGTGCTAGAGGGGGGCAAGGAAGCCAACAGTTCTTC,CSARGGQGSQQFF
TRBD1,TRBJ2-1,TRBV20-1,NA,TGCAGTGCTAGAGATGAGGTGACAGGGTCCTACAATGAGCAGTTCTTC,CSARDEVTGSYNEQFF
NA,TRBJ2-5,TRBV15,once,TGTGCCACCAGCCCGGGGAAAGAGACCCAGTACTTC,CATSPGKETQYF
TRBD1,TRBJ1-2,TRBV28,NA,TGTGCCAGCAGTTTAGGGGCAGGGGGTTACTATGGCTACACCTTC,CASSLGAGGYYGYTF
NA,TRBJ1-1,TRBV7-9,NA,TGTGCCAGCAGCTCATTCGGGGGTAACACTGAAGCTTTCTTT,CASSSFGGNTEAFF
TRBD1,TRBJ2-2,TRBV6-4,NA,TGTGCCAGCAGAGGACAGGGCGTCGGGGAGCTGTTTTTT,CASRGQGVGELFF
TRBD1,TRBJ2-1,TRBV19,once,TGTGCCAGTGAGGGGACAGGGGGATTTGAGCAGTTCTTC,CASEGTGGFEQFF